This T cell receptor beta chain was obtained from a study of cytomegalovirus exposure and HLA in healthy donors. Whole-study context: For the approximately 400 genotyped donors, 65% to 90% fell within the Caucasian-associated ancestry cluster. Study results and caveats: Clonal expansion, a later analysis showed, was greater in HLA-associated TCR beta chains than in equally common others. Later analysis associated a missense DCLRE1C variant with TCR beta V- and J-gene trimming. Cytomegalovirus status, reportedly, was diagnosed with high specificity and sensitivity by the classifier.

Concerning this clone: Antigen unknown.

The CDR3 has 14 residues. J gave up 7 bases and V 2 bases, and 6 bases lay outside the gene matches. Germline V lookup: CDR1 MNHEY, CDR2 SMNVEV (reference sequence). The PCR employed 60 Vbeta primers together with 13 Jbeta primers. The protocol was immunoSEQ multiplex PCR, while the TCRdb copy is restricted to in-frame clones and leaves out a portion. The sample lists 150,000 to 200,000 clones; approximately 70% were seen once. The chain has TRBV27 and TRBJ1-2; 8 bases fit TRBD1. Sequencing input: PBMCs. The sequence came from a woman aged 25-40 years in good health and CMV-seronegative. The CDR3, as DNA: TGTGCCAGCAGTTTAAATCGCAGGGGGCTTGGCTACACCTTC. Amino acid sequence: CASSLNRRGLGYTF.